These 23 T cell receptor beta chains share one sample of origin, sequenced in a study of T cells after yellow fever vaccination. TCRdb reprocessed the 5' RACE reads with MiXCR, giving one entry per CDR3 protein. The table lists some 240,000 distinct CDR3 sequences, roughly 5% of them singletons. Sample: CD4+ T cells sorted from PBMCs, taken on the day of the yellow fever booster vaccination. The origin of the receptors is a man between 18 and 35 years old who received the YFV17D yellow fever vaccine.

Only a few counts were recorded for this clonotype. The V and J genes are TRBV4-2 and TRBJ1-4, with D perhaps matching TRBD1 (6 bases). V lost 3 bases and J 7 bases, leaving 18 bases between the germline ends. CDR1 and CDR2 (germline): LGHNA, YNFKEQ. The CDR3 extends over 16 amino acids. The chain's CDR3 is CASSHGVQGGGEKLFF. CDR3 DNA: TGTGCCAGCAGCCACGGGGTACAGGGCGGGGGTGAAAAACTGTTTTTT.

The chain couples TRBV4-1 to TRBJ1-2, with no clear D. The CDR3 covers 16 residues. Germline lookup yields CDR1 MGHRA and CDR2 YSYEKL. V was clipped by 1 base and J by 0 bases, with 12 bases between them. The CDR3 here is CASSQGARKSNYGYTF. CDR3 DNA sequence: TGCGCCAGCAGCCAAGGGGCCAGAAAGTCTAACTATGGCTACACCTTC.

This clonotype was seen a handful of times. The CDR3, as DNA: TGCGCCAGCAAATCAGTGGGGTCGGGAGAGCAGTACTTC. Its protein is CASKSVGSGEQYF. The chain joins TRBV5-1 to TRBJ2-7, with D perhaps matching TRBD2 (5 bases). The CDR3 contains 13 residues. Between the trimmed V and J ends, which lost 6 bases and 7 bases, there was a span of 17 bases. Germline values: CDR1 SGHRS, CDR2 YFSETQ.

The chain has TRBV19 and TRBJ1-5; D not certain. This CDR3 has 13 amino acids. Germline V lookup: CDR1 LNHDA, CDR2 SQIVND (reference sequence). Trimming cost V 0 bases and J 6 bases, with 6 bases left between them. CDR3 in DNA: TGTGCCAGTAGTATAGATCCCCCTCAGCCCCAGCATTTT. Its protein product is CASSIDPPQPQHF. The variable domain in full, with the rest retrieved from reference TRBV19 and TRBJ1-5, is DGGITQSPKYLFRKEGQNVTLSCEQNLNHDAMYWYRQDPGQGLRLIYYSQIVNDFQKGDIAEGYSVSREKKESFPLTVTSAQKNPTAFYLCASSIDPPQPQHFGDGTRLSIL.

This clonotype came up many times. The gene calls are TRBV5-4 and TRBJ1-4, with a weak D call TRBD1 (5 bases). V was trimmed by 3 bases and J by 5 bases, leaving 14 bases between them. The CDR3 is 15 amino acids. Germline assignment: CDR1 SGHNT and CDR2 YYREEE (reference sequence). As DNA, the CDR3 is TGTGCCAGCAGCTCCCGGAGTAGGGGAAATGAAAAACTGTTTTTT. Amino acid sequence: CASSSRSRGNEKLFF. Together with reference TRBV5-4 and TRBJ1-4, the CDR3 gives the full variable domain: ETGVTQSPTHLIKTRGQQVTLRCSSQSGHNTVSWYQQALGQGPQFIFQYYREEENGRGNFPPRFSGLQFPNYSSELNVNALELDDSALYLCASSSRSRGNEKLFFGSGTQLSVL.

The sample holds a few counts of this clonotype. This sequence joins TRBV5-1 and TRBJ2-2; D not certain. CDR3 length equals 15 residues. Trimming stripped 6 bases from V and 0 bases from J, with 12 bases between. In germline, CDR1 is SGHRS, CDR2 YFSETQ. This CDR3 is CASKLADPNTGELFF. For the CDR3, the DNA is TGCGCCAGCAAGCTCGCGGATCCGAACACCGGGGAGCTGTTTTTT.

There are a few counts of this clonotype. J is TRBJ2-3 and V is TRBV6-1, with 10 bases identical to TRBD1. The germline V gene has CDR1 MNHNS and CDR2 SASEGT. The V and J ends lost 8 bases and 4 bases, in that order; junction bases with no gene match: 12. The CDR3 totals 16 residues. The CDR3 here is CASGPWTGGYADTQYF. In DNA, the CDR3 is TGTGCCAGCGGCCCTTGGACAGGGGGATACGCAGATACGCAGTATTTT.

The V gene is TRBV12-3 or TRBV12-4, the J gene TRBJ1-2; D gene uncertain. This CDR3 comprises 13 residues. The V end was cut by 6 bases, the J end by 5 bases, with 13 bases between. The CDR3 loop reads CASSPARNYGYTF. In nucleotides, the CDR3 is TGTGCCAGCAGCCCCGCCAGGAATTATGGCTACACCTTC.

This clonotype was counted many times. This chain joins TRBV7-3 and TRBJ1-1; 7 bases align to TRBD1. Losses at the gene ends were 5 bases for V and 4 bases for J; bases not matched to a gene: 7. Germline V gene sequence: CDR1 SGHTA, CDR2 FQGTGA. This CDR3 region has 14 residues. CDR3 DNA: TGTGCCAGCAGCGTACAGGGGCGTGGCACTGAAGCTTTCTTT. Translation: CASSVQGRGTEAFF.

This clonotype was counted ten times or more. The chain has TRBV2 and TRBJ1-1; D is perhaps TRBD1 (6 bases). The germline V gene has CDR1 SNHLY and CDR2 FYNNEI. V gave up 6 bases and J gave up 0 bases, with 11 bases separating them. This CDR3 spans 14 amino acids. CDR3: CASSRDIMNTEAFF. In nucleotides, the CDR3 is TGTGCCAGCAGCAGGGACATCATGAACACTGAAGCTTTCTTT.

This clonotype was seen a few times. The chain couples TRBV7-8 to TRBJ1-2; D not certain. Germline V lookup: CDR1 SGHVS, CDR2 FQNEAQ. V was trimmed by 5 bases and J by 2 bases, leaving 15 bases between them. This CDR3 contains 15 residues. The CDR3 loop reads CASSDGPGLNYGYTF. DNA for the CDR3: TGTGCCAGCAGCGACGGACCCGGACTAAACTATGGCTACACCTTC.

This clonotype was detected many times. The chain is built from TRBV5-1 and TRBJ2-3, with a possible D match to TRBD2 (5 bases). Germline CDR1 and CDR2: SGHRS and YFSETQ. CDR3 size: 14 residues. Trimming removed 0 bases at V and 4 bases at J, with 9 bases between. The CDR3 reads CASSLALAPDTQYF. The CDR3 DNA reads TGCGCCAGCAGCTTGGCCCTAGCCCCAGATACGCAGTATTTT.

This clonotype was seen repeatedly, ten times or more. V usage is TRBV6-2 or TRBV6-3 and J usage is TRBJ2-1, with 8 bases fitting TRBD2. CDR1 and CDR2 (germline): MNHEY, SVGEGT. This CDR3 region has 12 residues. Trimming took 6 bases from V and 9 from J; bases not matched to a gene: 4. This CDR3 is CASSPRGGEQFF. For the CDR3, the DNA is TGTGCCAGCAGCCCACGGGGGGGTGAGCAGTTCTTC.

This clonotype was counted a few times. The V call is TRBV28, the J call TRBJ2-1; D is ambiguous. V gave up 3 bases and J gave up 5 bases, with 17 bases separating them. Germline V CDR1 and CDR2: MDHEN, SYDVKM. CDR3 size: 16 residues. DNA for the CDR3: TGTGCCAGCAGTTTTTCCCGGCAGACCACTAACAATGAGCAGTTCTTC. This gives the protein CASSFSRQTTNNEQFF.

This clonotype has more than one count but fewer than ten. The chain links TRBV7-2 to TRBJ2-1; the D is unclear. Deletions cut 7 bases from V and 6 bases from J, with 13 bases between. Germline CDR1 is SGHTA and CDR2 is FQGNSA. This CDR3 is built from 13 residues. CDR3 protein: CASTQPPINEQFF. The CDR3 DNA is TGTGCCAGCACCCAACCGCCGATCAATGAGCAGTTCTTC.

The gene calls are TRBV13 and TRBJ1-2; D is ambiguous. CDR1 is PRHDT and CDR2 is FYEKMQ in the germline V gene (reference sequence). This CDR3 has 11 amino acids. V was cut by 4 bases and J by 8 bases, with 8 bases left in between. The CDR3, as DNA: TGTGCCAGCAGCTCCCATAGCGGCTACACCTTC. Translating gives CASSSHSGYTF.

This clonotype has at least ten counts. V and J are TRBV20-1 and TRBJ1-4; possible D gene TRBD1, 6 bases. Germline V lookup: CDR1 DFQATT, CDR2 SNEGSKA (reference sequence). Trimming cost V 0 bases and J 6 bases, with 14 bases left between them. The CDR3 has 15 residues. This CDR3 reads CSARDSRGAYEKLFF. The CDR3 nucleotides are TGCAGTGCTAGAGATTCCAGGGGCGCGTATGAAAAACTGTTTTTT.

The chain joins TRBV7-2 to TRBJ1-2; no reliable D call. In germline, CDR1 is SGHTA, CDR2 FQGNSA. V lost 3 bases and J 8 bases, leaving 16 bases between the germline ends. The CDR3 is made up of 14 amino acids. The CDR3 region is CASSFPGYMGGYTF. CDR3 coding DNA: TGTGCCAGCAGCTTTCCCGGATACATGGGAGGCTACACCTTC.

This clonotype was picked up a small number of times. The gene calls are TRBV5-1 and TRBJ1-3, with a tentative D call TRBD1 (6 bases). CDR1 is SGHRS, CDR2 YFSETQ, per germline. Trimming took 1 base from V and 7 from J, leaving 24 bases between them. CDR3 length: 18 residues. Here the CDR3 DNA reads TGCGCCAGCAGCTTGTCAGGACAGCCCTCCTCAAGCGGGAACACCATATATTTT. It codes for CASSLSGQPSSSGNTIYF. Combining the CDR3 with reference TRBV5-1 and TRBJ1-3 gives the whole variable domain KAGVTQTPRYLIKTRGQQVTLSCSPISGHRSVSWYQQTPGQGLQFLFEYFSETQRNKGNFPGRFSGRQFSNSRSEMNVSTLELGDSALYLCASSLSGQPSSSGNTIYFGEGSWLTVV.

J is TRBJ2-1 and V is TRBV5-1; unclear D gene. Trimming took 0 bases from V and 5 from J, leaving 6 bases between them. The CDR3 sequence is 13 residues long. Germline V gives CDR1 SGHRS, CDR2 YFSETQ. The CDR3 DNA reads as TGCGCCAGCAGCTTGGAAAAGCACAATGAGCAGTTCTTC. It yields the protein CASSLEKHNEQFF.

This clonotype occurred many times. CDR3 region: CASSYSRSRVIGNQPQHF. The CDR3 DNA reads TGTGCCAGCAGTTACTCGAGGAGTAGGGTCATCGGCAATCAGCCCCAGCATTTT. The chain carries TRBV6-2 or TRBV6-3 and TRBJ1-5; D is unclear. Germline V gene lookup returns CDR1 MNHEY and CDR2 SVGEGT. The CDR3 is made up of 18 amino acids. Trimming removed 0 bases at V and 2 bases at J, with 17 bases between.

This clonotype was counted a few times. The chain recombines TRBV11-3 with TRBJ2-1; D tentatively fits TRBD1 or TRBD2 (6 bases each). The germline V gene encodes CDR1 SGHNT and CDR2 YENEEA. Deletions cut 2 bases from V and 5 bases from J, with 10 bases between. The CDR3 spans 14 residues. CDR3 protein: CASSLWGAHNEQFF. The CDR3 DNA is TGTGCCAGCAGCTTATGGGGGGCCCACAATGAGCAGTTCTTC. Full variable domain (remainder filled in from reference TRBV11-3 and TRBJ2-1): EAGVVQSPRYKIIEKKQPVAFWCNPISGHNTLYWYLQNLGQGPELLIRYENEEAVDDSQLPKDRFSAERLKGVDSTLKIQPAELGDSAVYLCASSLWGAHNEQFFGPGTRLTVL.

This clonotype was counted ten times or more. The chain has TRBV5-1 and TRBJ2-3, with 7 positions matching TRBD2. The CDR3 runs 15 residues. Germline assignment: CDR1 SGHRS and CDR2 YFSETQ. The J segment lost 0 bases and the V segment lost 4 bases, leaving 5 bases of the junction unmatched. The CDR3 is CASSPRRGSTDTQYF. For the CDR3, the DNA is TGCGCCAGCAGCCCCCGGCGGGGGAGCACAGATACGCAGTATTTT.